This TCR beta chain comes out of a study of blood T cell repertoires in COVID-19. The overall study: Samples representing acute and convalescent COVID-19 were sourced from the United States, Italy and Spain. In each case, the material was cDNA or gDNA derived from T cells, B-cell-depleted T cells, or PBMCs.

In the original analysis: Reference gene primer amplification in the assay estimated nucleated cell counts. Produced via immunoSEQ multiplex PCR; TCRdb's table is partial and in-frame only. V and J calls and clone size are as listed in that table; D and trimming were resolved from the DNA. The sample records about 350,000 clones, approximately 89% being singletons. CDR1 is LNHDA, CDR2 SQIVND, per germline (reference sequence). V was pared by 6 bases and J by 4 bases, with 21 bases between. The CDR3 sequence is 16 residues long. Sequencing used PBMCs or T cells enriched from blood (not recorded which). This sequence joins TRBV19 and TRBJ1-1; D is undetermined. This TCR was sampled from a woman aged 30 to 39 who had recovered from COVID-19. The CDR3 DNA is TGTGCCAGTAGCCCAAACGGGTTGGCGGCTACCACTGAAGCTTTCTTT. As protein: CASSPNGLAATTEAFF.